Below are 3 T cell receptor beta chains sequenced from a single sample in a study of T cell repertoires in cytomegalovirus infection. TCRdb reprocessed the reads with MiXCR, giving one entry per CDR3 protein. The sample contains about 200,000 distinct CDR3 sequences, roughly 9.8% of which appear only once. Sequencing was done on a sample of PBMCs. The origin of the receptors is a human donor in good health (CMV status not recorded). Some clones in this sample may be carry-over from other donors' samples.

The chain employs TRBV7-9 and TRBJ2-1; TRBD1 or TRBD2 may be the D gene (5 bases each). With 5 bases removed from V and 0 bases from J, the gap between germline ends came to 14 bases. The CDR3 runs to 16 residues. Germline V CDR1 and CDR2: SEHNR, FQNEAQ (reference sequence). CDR3 DNA: TGTGCCAGCAGCCCCGGGACCAGGAGCTCCTACAATGAGCAGTTCTTC. Its protein is CASSPGTRSSYNEQFF. The full variable domain, completed using reference TRBV7-9 and TRBJ2-1, is DTGVSQNPRHKITKRGQNVTFRCDPISEHNRLYWYRQTLGQGPEFLTYFQNEAQLEKSRLLSDRFSAERPKGSFSTLEIQRTEQGDSAMYLCASSPGTRSSYNEQFFGPGTRLTVL.

This clonotype was seen ten or more times. This sequence joins TRBV7-2 and TRBJ1-6; D gene uncertain. The CDR3 covers 14 residues. V lost 3 bases, J lost 4 bases, and 7 bases lay in between. CDR1 is SGHTA, CDR2 FQGNSA, per germline. Here the CDR3 reads CASSLEAYNSPLHF. CDR3 in DNA: TGTGCCAGCAGCTTGGAGGCTTATAATTCACCCCTCCACTTT. Together with reference TRBV7-2 and TRBJ1-6, the CDR3 gives the full variable domain: GAGVSQSPSNKVTEKGKDVELRCDPISGHTALYWYRQSLGQGLEFLIYFQGNSAPDKSGLPSDRFSAERTGGSVSTLTIQRTQQEDSAVYLCASSLEAYNSPLHFGNGTRLTVT.

The chain is built from TRBV29-1 and TRBJ2-3; D possibly matches TRBD1 or TRBD2 (5 bases each). The germline CDR1 and CDR2 sequences are SQVTM and ANQGSEA. Trimming removed 6 bases at V and 1 base at J, with 20 bases between. The CDR3 consists of 16 residues. CDR3 in amino acids: CSVAQDILGGTDTQYF. The CDR3 coding sequence is TGCAGCGTCGCCCAGGACATCTTGGGGGGCACAGATACGCAGTATTTT.